A single sample gave rise to the 3 T cell receptor beta chains below, sequenced in a study of cytomegalovirus exposure and HLA in healthy donors. PCR was performed using 60 Vbeta and 13 Jbeta primers. Clones were read by immunoSEQ multiplex PCR, and TCRdb kept only the in-frame ones, dropping some. This sample has 310,000 or so clones, with 70% to 90% found just once. Sequenced input: PBMCs. The receptors derive from a woman under 30 in good health and CMV-seronegative.

This clone has just a few counts. In the same sample, other DNA sequences code for this CDR3. The V call is TRBV9, the J call TRBJ1-2; D not certain. Per the germline V gene, CDR1 is SGDLS and CDR2 is YYNGEE. There are 13 residues in the CDR3. The ends were cut back, 0 bases at V and 2 bases at J, with 5 bases in the middle. For the CDR3, the DNA is TGTGCCAGCAGCGTAGGAGGGAACTATGGCTACACCTTC. Its translation is CASSVGGNYGYTF. The variable domain in full, completed from reference TRBV9 and TRBJ1-2, reads DSGVTQTPKHLITATGQRVTLRCSPRSGDLSVYWYQQSLDQGLQFLIQYYNGEERAKGNILERFSAQQFPDLHSELNLSSLELGDSALYFCASSVGGNYGYTFGSGTRLTVV.

The genes are TRBV7-9 and TRBJ2-7; TRBD1 aligns across 12 bases. V shed 5 bases, J shed 1 base, and the junction held 6 bases outside the gene matches. This CDR3 contains 16 residues. Germline CDR1 reads SEHNR; CDR2 reads FQNEAQ (reference sequence). CDR3 sequence: CASSPGTGGYSYEQYF. Written as DNA, the CDR3 is TGTGCCAGCAGCCCGGGGACAGGGGGCTATTCCTACGAGCAGTACTTC.

The chain combines TRBV14 with TRBJ1-2; the D is unclear. The CDR3 has 15 residues. Germline V gives CDR1 SGHDN, CDR2 FVKESK. Trimming removed 6 bases at V and 0 bases at J, with 14 bases between. CDR3 amino acids: CASRAEGRANYGYTF. For the CDR3, the DNA is TGTGCCAGCAGAGCTGAGGGTAGGGCTAACTATGGCTACACCTTC.